This T cell receptor (beta chain) is drawn from a study of control samples from healthy donors and cancer patients. This CDR3 has 15 amino acids. CDR1 is GTSNPN, CDR2 SVGIG, per germline (reference sequence). The V segment lost 1 base and the J segment 5 bases; nucleotides outside the gene matches: 3. The table came from immunoSEQ multiplex PCR; TCRdb's copy has only in-frame clones and leaves some out. This repertoire shows about 170,000 clones, 91% found once; its top ten account for approximately 1.5%. The sequence came from a woman in her thirties in good health. The chain joins TRBV30 to TRBJ2-2, with 11 bases lining up with TRBD2. The sequenced sample was blood. The CDR3: CAWSAVAGGTGELFF. Here the CDR3 DNA reads TGTGCCTGGAGTGCCGTAGCGGGAGGGACCGGGGAGCTGTTTTTT.